Shown below are 20 T cell receptor beta chains from a single sample sequenced in a study of blood T cell repertoires in COVID-19. TCRdb keeps only in-frame clones here, not all; method: immunoSEQ multiplex PCR. The sample has approximately 210,000 clones, around 75% seen once; the top ten hold approximately 5%. The specimen was peripheral blood. The receptors here all came from a human donor in a cohort sampled during active COVID-19.

The V gene is TRBV6-2 or TRBV6-3, the J gene TRBJ1-5; D may be TRBD1 (6 bases). Germline lookup yields CDR1 MNHEY and CDR2 SVGEGT. V lost 5 bases, J lost 7 bases, and 15 bases lay in between. CDR3 length equals 14 residues. Here the CDR3 reads CASSDTGKGQPQHF. The DNA of the CDR3 is TGTGCCAGCAGTGATACAGGGAAGGGCCAGCCCCAGCATTTT.

This clone was counted at least ten times. This chain connects TRBV3-1 (or the pseudogene TRBV3-2) to TRBJ1-5; 9 positions agree with TRBD1. Per germline, CDR1 LGHDT and CDR2 YNNKEL (reference sequence). J gave up 2 bases and V 6 bases, and 5 bases lay outside the gene matches. There are 15 residues in the CDR3. This CDR3 is CASSLTGGGNQPQHF. The DNA for the CDR3 is TGTGCCAGCAGTCTGACAGGGGGTGGCAATCAGCCCCAGCATTTT.

V gene TRBV7-2 combines with J gene TRBJ1-2; D gene unclear. The V and J ends lost 1 base and 0 bases respectively, with 6 bases between them. Germline values: CDR1 SGHTA, CDR2 FQGNSA. This CDR3 contains 14 residues. CDR3 protein: CASSLERANYGYTF. The CDR3 bases are TGTGCCAGCAGCTTAGAGCGCGCTAACTATGGCTACACCTTC. Drawing the rest from reference TRBV7-2 and TRBJ1-2, the complete variable domain is GAGVSQSPSNKVTEKGKDVELRCDPISGHTALYWYRQSLGQGLEFLIYFQGNSAPDKSGLPSDRFSAERTGGSVSTLTIQRTQQEDSAVYLCASSLERANYGYTFGSGTRLTVV.

The V call is TRBV27, the J call TRBJ1-6; weak D call: TRBD1 (5 bases). Germline values: CDR1 MNHEY, CDR2 SMNVEV (reference sequence). V was shortened by 0 bases and J by 6 bases, with 15 bases between the two germline ends. This CDR3 is built from 17 residues. CDR3 nucleotides: TGTGCCAGCAGTTTATCGTTGGGGGGAGCGTTTAATTCACCCCTCCACTTT. This gives the protein CASSLSLGGAFNSPLHF.

This clone showed up just once. The CDR3 coding sequence is TGTGCCACCAGCAGAAACTCCGGGACAGGGCAAGATACGCAGTATTTT. Protein sequence: CATSRNSGTGQDTQYF. The chain combines TRBV15 with TRBJ2-3; 9 nucleotides line up with TRBD1. From germline, CDR1 is LNHNV and CDR2 YYDKDF (reference sequence). V shed 2 bases, J shed 5 bases, and the junction held 8 bases outside the gene matches. The CDR3 sequence is 16 residues long.

The J gene is TRBJ2-6, the V gene TRBV29-1; 10 nucleotides agree with TRBD1. J was trimmed by 4 bases and V by 7 bases; bases with no gene match: 7. Looked up from germline, CDR1 is SQVTM and CDR2 is ANQGSEA. The CDR3 covers 15 residues. CDR3 loop: CSARQGAWGANVLTF. DNA for the CDR3: TGCAGCGCTAGACAGGGGGCATGGGGGGCCAACGTCCTGACTTTC.

The chain uses TRBV30 and TRBJ2-4, with 8 positions matching TRBD1. This CDR3 region has 17 residues. The trim removed 4 bases at V and 0 bases at J, leaving 11 bases unmatched. CDR1 and CDR2 from the germline V gene are GTSNPN and SVGIG (reference sequence). This CDR3 is CAWTLTGTGLAKNIQYF. The CDR3 nucleotides read TGTGCCTGGACACTAACCGGGACAGGCCTAGCCAAAAACATTCAGTACTTC.

The chain recombines TRBV25-1 with TRBJ1-3, with TRBD1 matching over 8 bases. The trim removed 6 bases at V and 0 bases at J, leaving 7 bases unmatched. In germline, CDR1 is MGHDK, CDR2 SYGVNS. CDR3 length: 16 amino acids. CDR3 coding DNA: TGTGCCAGCAGCCCCCGACAGGGGTACTCTGGAAACACCATATATTTT. Translating it yields CASSPRQGYSGNTIYF.

The chain combines TRBV7-2 with TRBJ2-7, with TRBD2 matching over 7 bases. The germline gives CDR1 SGHTA, CDR2 FQGNSA. There are 14 residues in the CDR3. Trimming removed 2 bases from V and 6 bases from J; junction bases left unmatched: 7. CDR3 loop: CASSLLGGRAEQYF. CDR3 coding DNA: TGTGCCAGCAGCTTATTGGGTGGGAGGGCCGAGCAGTACTTC.

The chain couples TRBV6-4 to TRBJ1-5; TRBD1 is a possible D gene (5 bases). The germline CDR1 and CDR2 sequences are MRHNA and SNTAGT. This CDR3 has 15 amino acids. V was shortened by 4 bases and J by 2 bases, with 12 bases between the two germline ends. The CDR3 loop is CASSVQGGGNQPQHF. The CDR3, as DNA: TGTGCCAGCAGTGTCCAGGGAGGTGGCAATCAGCCCCAGCATTTT.

The chain joins TRBV19 to TRBJ2-5; 9 nucleotides agree with TRBD2. The junction had 9 bases not matched to a gene; V was cut back by 6 bases and J by 1 base. CDR3 length: 16 amino acids. Germline V CDR1 and CDR2: LNHDA, SQIVND (reference sequence). The CDR3 DNA reads as TGTGCCAGTAGCCCCGCGGGGGGGGGAGGCCAAGAGACCCAGTACTTC. Translating gives CASSPAGGGGQETQYF.

This chain uses TRBV28 with TRBJ1-4; TRBD1 matches at 7 bases. The CDR3 consists of 17 residues. The V segment lost 5 bases and the J segment 3 bases; nucleotides outside the gene matches: 12. The V gene's germline CDR1 is MDHEN and CDR2 SYDVKM. The DNA of the CDR3 is TGTGCCAGCAGTCCGGACAGGCCCTTCGGGGCTAATGAAAAACTGTTTTTT. As protein: CASSPDRPFGANEKLFF.

The V gene is TRBV11-1, the J gene TRBJ1-2; 10 bases agree with TRBD1. This CDR3 has 14 amino acids. Germline values: CDR1 SGHAT, CDR2 FQDESV (reference sequence). The V gene end was trimmed by 5 bases and the J gene end by 4 bases; junction bases not matched to a gene: 4. CDR3 protein: CASSQTGGAYGYTF. CDR3 DNA sequence: TGTGCCAGCAGCCAGACAGGGGGCGCCTATGGCTACACCTTC.

CDR3 sequence (DNA): TGTGCCAGCAGTTTATCCTCCCGACTACCCCTCGTATACCAGCAGTACTTC. Amino acid sequence: CASSLSSRLPLVYQQYF. The chain combines TRBV27 with TRBJ2-7; possible D gene TRBD2, 5 bases. Trimming took off 0 bases at V and 8 bases at J, with 23 bases between the two ends. Germline values: CDR1 MNHEY, CDR2 SMNVEV (reference sequence). The CDR3 has 17 residues.

The V and J genes are TRBV11-2 and TRBJ1-2, with a tentative D call TRBD1 (6 bases). Deletions cut 5 bases from V and 4 bases from J, with 17 bases between. The CDR3 runs 15 residues. The V gene's germline CDR1 is SGHAT and CDR2 FQNNGV. The CDR3 nucleotides are TGTGCCAGCAGCCCCGTCGAGGGGACAACCTATGGCTACACCTTC. Translation gives CASSPVEGTTYGYTF.

A single count supports this clone. The gene calls are TRBV6-1 and TRBJ1-1; no reliable D call. Germline CDR1 and CDR2: MNHNS and SASEGT. The CDR3 covers 13 residues. The V and J ends lost 2 bases and 2 bases respectively, with 6 bases between them. The CDR3 reads CASSEWLNTEAFF. As DNA, the CDR3 is TGTGCCAGCAGTGAATGGCTCAACACTGAAGCTTTCTTT.

V and J are TRBV28 and TRBJ1-4; 8 bases are shared with TRBD1. This CDR3 has 14 residues. Looked up from germline, CDR1 is MDHEN and CDR2 is SYDVKM. V trimming: 4 bases; J trimming: 7 bases; junction bases outside the gene matches: 5. The CDR3 loop reads CASSSDRVSEKLFF. In DNA form, the CDR3 reads TGTGCCAGCAGTTCGGACAGGGTTAGTGAAAAACTGTTTTTT.

The genes are TRBV18 and TRBJ1-4; no clear D. The CDR3 is 16 amino acids. Germline CDR1 KGHSH, CDR2 LQKENI. V lost 3 bases and J 4 bases, leaving 15 bases between the germline ends. CDR3 sequence reads: CASSPTMGSLNEKLFF. The CDR3 bases are TGTGCCAGCTCACCCACCATGGGCAGTCTTAATGAAAAACTGTTTTTT.

The chain employs TRBV5-1 and TRBJ2-6, with 10 bases identical to TRBD1. Trimming removed 0 bases from V and 0 bases from J; junction bases left unmatched: 6. Germline values: CDR1 SGHRS, CDR2 YFSETQ. This CDR3 comprises 19 residues. The CDR3 here is CASSLARTGGLSGANVLTF. In nucleotides, the CDR3 is TGCGCCAGCAGCTTGGCCAGGACAGGGGGTCTCTCTGGGGCCAACGTCCTGACTTTC.

The chain couples TRBV18 to TRBJ2-7; TRBD1 is a possible D gene (5 bases). Per germline, CDR1 KGHSH and CDR2 LQKENI. The CDR3 is made up of 14 amino acids. The V end lost 3 bases, the J end lost 0 bases, and 9 bases lay between the germline ends. The CDR3 nucleotides are TGTGCCAGCTCACCGGCCAGGGCCTCCTACGAGCAGTACTTC. Protein product: CASSPARASYEQYF.